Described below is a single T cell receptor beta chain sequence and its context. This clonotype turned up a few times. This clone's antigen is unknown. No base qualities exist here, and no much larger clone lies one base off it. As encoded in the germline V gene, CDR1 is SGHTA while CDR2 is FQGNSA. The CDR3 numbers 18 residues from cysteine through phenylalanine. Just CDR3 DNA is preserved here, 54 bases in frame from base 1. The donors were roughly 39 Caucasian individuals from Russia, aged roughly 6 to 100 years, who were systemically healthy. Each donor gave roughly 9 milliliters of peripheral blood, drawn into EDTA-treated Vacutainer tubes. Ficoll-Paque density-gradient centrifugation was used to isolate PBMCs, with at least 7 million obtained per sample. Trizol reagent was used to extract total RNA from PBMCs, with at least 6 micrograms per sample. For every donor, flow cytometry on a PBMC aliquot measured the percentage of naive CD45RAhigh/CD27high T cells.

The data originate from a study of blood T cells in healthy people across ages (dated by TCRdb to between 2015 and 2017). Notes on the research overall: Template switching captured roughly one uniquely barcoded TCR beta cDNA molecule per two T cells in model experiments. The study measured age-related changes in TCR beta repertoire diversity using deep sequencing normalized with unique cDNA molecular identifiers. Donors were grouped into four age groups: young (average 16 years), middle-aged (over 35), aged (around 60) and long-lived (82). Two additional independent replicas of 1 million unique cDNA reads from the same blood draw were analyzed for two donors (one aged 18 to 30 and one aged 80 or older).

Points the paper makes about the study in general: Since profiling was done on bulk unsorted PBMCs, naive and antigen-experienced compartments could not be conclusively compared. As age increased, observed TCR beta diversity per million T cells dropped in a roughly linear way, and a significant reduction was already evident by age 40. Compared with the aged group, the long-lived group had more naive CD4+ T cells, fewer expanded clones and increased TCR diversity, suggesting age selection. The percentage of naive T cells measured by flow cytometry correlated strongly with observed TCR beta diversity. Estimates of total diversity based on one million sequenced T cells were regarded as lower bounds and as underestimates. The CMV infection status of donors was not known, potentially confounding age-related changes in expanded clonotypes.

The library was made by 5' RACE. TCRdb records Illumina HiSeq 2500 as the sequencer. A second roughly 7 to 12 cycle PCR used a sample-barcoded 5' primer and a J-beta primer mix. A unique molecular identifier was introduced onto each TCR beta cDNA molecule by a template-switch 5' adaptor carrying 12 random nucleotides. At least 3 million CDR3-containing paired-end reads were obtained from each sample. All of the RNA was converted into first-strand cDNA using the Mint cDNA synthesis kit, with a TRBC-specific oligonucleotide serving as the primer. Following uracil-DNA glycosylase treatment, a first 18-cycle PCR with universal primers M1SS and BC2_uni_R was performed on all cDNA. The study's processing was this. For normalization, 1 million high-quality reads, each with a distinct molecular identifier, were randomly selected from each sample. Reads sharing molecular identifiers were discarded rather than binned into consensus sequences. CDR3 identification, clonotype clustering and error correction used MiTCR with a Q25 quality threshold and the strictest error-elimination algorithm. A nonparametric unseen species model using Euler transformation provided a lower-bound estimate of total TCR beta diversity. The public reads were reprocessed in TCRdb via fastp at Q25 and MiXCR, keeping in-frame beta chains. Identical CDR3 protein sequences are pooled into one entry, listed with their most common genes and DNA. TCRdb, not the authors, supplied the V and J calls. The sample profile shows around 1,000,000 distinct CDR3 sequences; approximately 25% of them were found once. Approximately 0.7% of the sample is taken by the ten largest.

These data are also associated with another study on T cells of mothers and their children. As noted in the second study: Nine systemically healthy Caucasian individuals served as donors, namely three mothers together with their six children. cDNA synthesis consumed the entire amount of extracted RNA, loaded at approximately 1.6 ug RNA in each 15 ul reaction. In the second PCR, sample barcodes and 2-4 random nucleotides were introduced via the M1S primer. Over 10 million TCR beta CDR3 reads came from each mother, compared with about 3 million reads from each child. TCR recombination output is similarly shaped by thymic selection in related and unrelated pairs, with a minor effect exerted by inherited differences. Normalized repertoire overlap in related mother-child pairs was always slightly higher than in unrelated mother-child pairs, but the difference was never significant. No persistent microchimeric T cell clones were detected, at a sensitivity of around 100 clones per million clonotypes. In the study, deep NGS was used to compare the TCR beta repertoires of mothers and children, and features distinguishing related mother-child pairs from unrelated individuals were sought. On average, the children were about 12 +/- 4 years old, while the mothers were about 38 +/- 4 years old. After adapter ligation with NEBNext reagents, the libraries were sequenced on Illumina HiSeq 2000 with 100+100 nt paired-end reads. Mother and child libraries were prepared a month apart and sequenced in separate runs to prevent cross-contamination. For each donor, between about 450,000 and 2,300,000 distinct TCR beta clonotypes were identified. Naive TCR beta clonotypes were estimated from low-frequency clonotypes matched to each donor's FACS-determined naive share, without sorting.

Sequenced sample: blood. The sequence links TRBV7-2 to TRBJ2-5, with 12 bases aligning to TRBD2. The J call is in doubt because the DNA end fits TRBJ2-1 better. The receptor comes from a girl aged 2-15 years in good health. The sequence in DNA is TGTGCCAGCAGCTTAGGGCCTAGCGGGGGGGCCTTAAGGAATGAGCAGTTCTTC. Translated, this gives CASSLGPSGGALRNEQFF.